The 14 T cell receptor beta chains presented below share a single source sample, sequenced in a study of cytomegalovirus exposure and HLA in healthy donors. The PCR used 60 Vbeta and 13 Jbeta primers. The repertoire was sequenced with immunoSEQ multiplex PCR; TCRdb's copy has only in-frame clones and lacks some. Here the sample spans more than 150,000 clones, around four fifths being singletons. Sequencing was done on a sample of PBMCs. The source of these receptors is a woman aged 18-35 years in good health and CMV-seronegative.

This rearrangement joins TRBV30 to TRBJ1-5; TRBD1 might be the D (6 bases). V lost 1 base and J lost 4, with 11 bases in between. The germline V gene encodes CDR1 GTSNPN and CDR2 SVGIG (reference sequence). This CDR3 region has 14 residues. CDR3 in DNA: TGTGCCTGGAGTGCAATAACAGGGAATCAGCCCCAGCATTTT. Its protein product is CAWSAITGNQPQHF.

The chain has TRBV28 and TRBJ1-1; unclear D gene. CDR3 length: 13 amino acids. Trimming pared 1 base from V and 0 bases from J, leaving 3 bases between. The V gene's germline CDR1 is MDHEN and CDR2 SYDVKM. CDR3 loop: CASSLFMNTEAFF. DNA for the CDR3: TGTGCCAGCAGTTTATTCATGAACACTGAAGCTTTCTTT.

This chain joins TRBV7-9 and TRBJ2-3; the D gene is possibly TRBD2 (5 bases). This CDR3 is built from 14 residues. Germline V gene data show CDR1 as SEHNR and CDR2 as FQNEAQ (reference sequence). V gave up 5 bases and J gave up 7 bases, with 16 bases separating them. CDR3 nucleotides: TGTGCCAGCAGCCAACTACCCGGGGAACATACGCAGTATTTT. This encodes CASSQLPGEHTQYF.

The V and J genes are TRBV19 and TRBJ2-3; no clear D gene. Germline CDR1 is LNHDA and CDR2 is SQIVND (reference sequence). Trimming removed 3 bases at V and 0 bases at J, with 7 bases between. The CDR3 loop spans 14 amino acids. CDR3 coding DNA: TGTGCCAGTAGTATTTGGAGTAGCACAGATACGCAGTATTTT. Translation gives CASSIWSSTDTQYF.

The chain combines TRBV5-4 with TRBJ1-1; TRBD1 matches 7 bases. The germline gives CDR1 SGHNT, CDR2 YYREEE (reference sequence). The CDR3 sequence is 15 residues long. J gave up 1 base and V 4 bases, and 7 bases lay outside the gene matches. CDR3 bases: TGTGCCAGCAGCCCAACGACAGGGACGAACACTGAAGCTTTCTTT. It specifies CASSPTTGTNTEAFF.

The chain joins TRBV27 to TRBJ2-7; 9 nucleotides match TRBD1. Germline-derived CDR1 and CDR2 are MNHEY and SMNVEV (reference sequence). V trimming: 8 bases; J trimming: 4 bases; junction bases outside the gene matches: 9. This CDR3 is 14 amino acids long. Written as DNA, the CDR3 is TGTGCCAGCTCCCAGACAGGGGGAGTTTACGAGCAGTACTTC. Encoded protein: CASSQTGGVYEQYF.

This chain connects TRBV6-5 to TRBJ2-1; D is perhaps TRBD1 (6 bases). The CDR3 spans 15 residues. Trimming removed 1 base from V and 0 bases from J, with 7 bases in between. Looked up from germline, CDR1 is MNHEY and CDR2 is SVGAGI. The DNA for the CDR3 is TGTGCCAGCAGTTACTTGGACAGCTCCTACAATGAGCAGTTCTTC. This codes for CASSYLDSSYNEQFF.

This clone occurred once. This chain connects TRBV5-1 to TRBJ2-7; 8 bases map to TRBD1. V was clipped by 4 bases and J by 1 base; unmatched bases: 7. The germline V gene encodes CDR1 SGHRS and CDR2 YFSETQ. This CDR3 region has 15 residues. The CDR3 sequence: CASSGWDRTSYEQYF. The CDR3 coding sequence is TGCGCCAGCAGCGGCTGGGACAGGACTTCCTACGAGCAGTACTTC. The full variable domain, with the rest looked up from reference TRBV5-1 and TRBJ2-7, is KAGVTQTPRYLIKTRGQQVTLSCSPISGHRSVSWYQQTPGQGLQFLFEYFSETQRNKGNFPGRFSGRQFSNSRSEMNVSTLELGDSALYLCASSGWDRTSYEQYFGPGTRLTVT.

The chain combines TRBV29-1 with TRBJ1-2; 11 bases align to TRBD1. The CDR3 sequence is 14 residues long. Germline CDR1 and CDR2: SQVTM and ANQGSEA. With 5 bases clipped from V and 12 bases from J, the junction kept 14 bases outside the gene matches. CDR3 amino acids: CSVYPGQGVGRHTF. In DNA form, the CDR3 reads TGCAGCGTTTATCCGGGACAGGGGGTAGGGAGGCACACCTTC. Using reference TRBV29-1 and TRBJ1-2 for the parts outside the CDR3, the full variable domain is SAVISQKPSRDICQRGTSLTIQCQVDSQVTMMFWYRQQPGQSLTLIATANQGSEATYESGFVIDKFPISRPNLTFSTLTVSNMSPEDSSIYLCSVYPGQGVGRHTFGSGTRLTVV.

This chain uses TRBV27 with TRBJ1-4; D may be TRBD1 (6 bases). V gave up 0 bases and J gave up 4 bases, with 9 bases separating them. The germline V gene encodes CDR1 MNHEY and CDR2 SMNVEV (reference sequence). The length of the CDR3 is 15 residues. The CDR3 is CASSLSLGGNEKLFF. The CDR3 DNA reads TGTGCCAGCAGTTTATCGTTAGGGGGTAATGAAAAACTGTTTTTT.

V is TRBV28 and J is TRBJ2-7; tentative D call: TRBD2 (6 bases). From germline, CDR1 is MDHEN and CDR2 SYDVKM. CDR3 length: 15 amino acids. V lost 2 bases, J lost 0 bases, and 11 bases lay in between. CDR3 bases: TGTGCCAGCAGTTTACCCTCCGGGAGCTCCTACGAGCAGTACTTC. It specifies CASSLPSGSSYEQYF.

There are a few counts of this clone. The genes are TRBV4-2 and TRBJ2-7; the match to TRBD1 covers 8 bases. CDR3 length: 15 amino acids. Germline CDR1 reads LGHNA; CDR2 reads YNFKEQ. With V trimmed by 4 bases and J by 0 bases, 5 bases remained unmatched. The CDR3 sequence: CASSLPTGDSYEQYF. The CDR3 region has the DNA TGTGCCAGCAGCCTCCCGACAGGGGACTCCTACGAGCAGTACTTC.

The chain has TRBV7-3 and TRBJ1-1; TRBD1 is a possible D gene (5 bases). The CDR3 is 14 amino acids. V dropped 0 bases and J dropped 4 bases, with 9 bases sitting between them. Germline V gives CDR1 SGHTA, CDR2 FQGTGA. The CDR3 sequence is CASSLTGGGTEAFF. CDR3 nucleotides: TGTGCCAGCAGCTTAACGGGGGGTGGCACTGAAGCTTTCTTT.

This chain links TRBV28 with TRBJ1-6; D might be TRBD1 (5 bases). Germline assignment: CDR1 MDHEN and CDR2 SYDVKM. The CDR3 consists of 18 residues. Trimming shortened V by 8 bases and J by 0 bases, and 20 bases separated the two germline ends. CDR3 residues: CASHHGGLPSSYNSPLHF. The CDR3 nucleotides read TGTGCCAGCCACCACGGGGGACTTCCGAGCTCCTATAATTCACCCCTCCACTTT. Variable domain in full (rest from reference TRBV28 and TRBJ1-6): DVKVTQSSRYLVKRTGEKVFLECVQDMDHENMFWYRQDPGLGLRLIYFSYDVKMKEKGDIPEGYSVSREKKERFSLILESASTNQTSMYLCASHHGGLPSSYNSPLHFGNGTRLTVT.